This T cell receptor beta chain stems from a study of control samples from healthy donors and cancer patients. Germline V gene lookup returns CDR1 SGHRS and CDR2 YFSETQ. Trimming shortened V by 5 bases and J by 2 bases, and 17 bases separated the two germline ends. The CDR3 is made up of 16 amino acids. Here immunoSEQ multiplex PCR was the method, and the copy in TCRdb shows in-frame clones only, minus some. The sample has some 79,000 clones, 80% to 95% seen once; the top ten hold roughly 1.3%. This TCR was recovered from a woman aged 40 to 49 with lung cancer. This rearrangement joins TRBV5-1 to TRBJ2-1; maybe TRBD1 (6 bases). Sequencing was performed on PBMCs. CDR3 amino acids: CASSKDGTTPYNEQFF. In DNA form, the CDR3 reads TGCGCCAGCAGTAAGGACGGGACAACTCCCTACAATGAGCAGTTCTTC.